A selection of T cell receptor beta chains follows, all from one sample in a study of T cells after yellow fever vaccination. MiXCR, run by TCRdb on the 5' RACE reads, gives a single entry per CDR3 protein. Of approximately 580,000 distinct CDR3 sequences listed, roughly 17% are singletons. The sample was PBMCs, taken 5 days after the first yellow fever vaccination. These TCRs come from a man aged 18-30 years who received the YFV17D yellow fever vaccine. Each CDR3 is given with its conserved first and last residue. The D gene is left open where the match is weak. Rows give clone size only sometimes, using once, few, many, or a class for an expanded clone.

TRBJ2-3	TRBV11-2	few	-	CASSGAGTERETSTDTQYF	TGTGCCAGCAGCGGCGCCGGGACTGAGAGGGAAACTAGCACAGATACGCAGTATTTT
TRBJ1-1	TRBV5-1	-	-	CASSPPGRYMNTEAFF	TGCGCCAGCAGCCCGCCGGGACGGTATATGAACACTGAAGCTTTCTTT
TRBJ2-1	TRBV2	few	-	CASSAWGGDSYNEQFF	TGTGCCAGCAGCGCCTGGGGCGGGGACTCCTACAATGAGCAGTTCTTC
TRBJ2-1	TRBV18	few	TRBD2	CASSGTSADNEQFF	TGTGCCAGCTCGGGGACTAGCGCAGACAATGAGCAGTTCTTC
TRBJ2-1	TRBV9	-	TRBD2	CASSPSGVSRNEQFF	TGTGCCAGCAGCCCAAGCGGGGTGTCCCGCAATGAGCAGTTCTTC
TRBJ1-2	TRBV7-9	-	-	CASSLREGSGYTF	TGTGCCAGCAGCTTACGGGAGGGAAGTGGCTACACCTTC
TRBJ1-2	TRBV19	few	-	CASSMFLGSNYGYTF	TGTGCCAGTAGTATGTTCCTGGGCAGTAACTATGGCTACACCTTC
TRBJ2-1	TRBV24-1	-	-	CATSEGQSYGDEQFF	TGTGCCACCAGTGAAGGACAGTCCTATGGGGATGAGCAGTTCTTC
TRBJ1-5	TRBV6-5	few	-	CASSFSLEWGEAQHF	TGTGCCAGCAGTTTTTCCTTGGAGTGGGGTGAAGCCCAGCATTTT
TRBJ1-1	TRBV5-1	few	TRBD1	CASSPDRVGTEAFF	TGCGCCAGCAGCCCCGACAGGGTCGGCACTGAAGCTTTCTTT
TRBJ2-1	TRBV6-5	-	TRBD2	CASSYSPGERGGIYNEQFF	TGTGCCAGCAGTTACTCCCCGGGGGAGCGGGGGGGCATCTACAATGAGCAGTTCTTC
TRBJ2-7	TRBV5-1	few	-	CASSLAGASAYEQYF	TGCGCCAGCAGCTTGGCCGGGGCTAGCGCCTACGAGCAGTACTTC
TRBJ2-2	TRBV12-3/TRBV12-4	-	-	CASRLEYTGELFF	TGTGCCAGCAGACTAGAATACACCGGGGAGCTGTTTTTT
TRBJ1-3	TRBV2	-	-	CASKLTGNTIYF	TGTGCCAGCAAGCTAACGGGAAACACCATATATTTT
TRBJ2-2	TRBV6-2/TRBV6-3	-	TRBD2	CASSQLATGELFF	TGTGCCAGCAGCCAACTAGCGACTGGGGAGCTGTTTTTT
TRBJ2-3	TRBV5-1	few	-	CASSLAGYSTDTQYF	TGCGCCAGCAGCTTGGCGGGTTATAGCACAGATACGCAGTATTTT
TRBJ2-3	TRBV10-3	few	TRBD1	CAISDQTGMVTDTQYF	TGTGCCATCAGTGACCAGACAGGGATGGTCACAGATACGCAGTATTTT
TRBJ1-5	TRBV28	few	-	CASSLGWGWGNGNQPQHF	TGTGCCAGCAGTTTAGGATGGGGGTGGGGGAATGGCAATCAGCCCCAGCATTTT
TRBJ1-1	TRBV6-1	-	-	CASRRGVMNTEAFF	TGTGCCAGCAGACGGGGCGTCATGAACACTGAAGCTTTCTTT
TRBJ1-6	TRBV27	many	-	CASGLREGEYNSPLHF	TGTGCCAGCGGTTTGCGGGAGGGGGAATATAATTCACCCCTCCACTTT
TRBJ2-3	TRBV4-1	few	TRBD2	CASSQGGSGGAVDTQYF	TGCGCCAGCAGCCAAGGAGGATCCGGGGGGGCTGTAGATACGCAGTATTTT
TRBJ2-1	TRBV20-1	-	-	CSVPGLFINEQFF	TGCAGTGTTCCGGGACTGTTTATTAATGAGCAGTTCTTC
TRBJ2-2	TRBV7-9	once	-	CASILRAYSGELFF	TGTGCCAGCATCCTCAGGGCTTACTCCGGGGAGCTGTTTTTT
TRBJ1-4	TRBV7-9	-	-	CASSWAHRETNEKLFF	TGTGCCAGCAGCTGGGCCCACAGGGAAACTAATGAAAAACTGTTTTTT
TRBJ1-1	TRBV6-2/TRBV6-3	few	TRBD1	CASSYPGGGDTEAFF	TGTGCCAGCAGTTATCCAGGGGGCGGAGATACTGAAGCTTTCTTT
TRBJ1-2	TRBV10-3	-	TRBD1	CAIRTGANYGYTF	TGTGCCATTCGGACAGGAGCTAACTATGGCTACACCTTC
TRBJ2-7	TRBV5-4	-	-	CASSTEFSEQYF	TGTGCCAGCAGCACCGAGTTCAGCGAGCAGTACTTC
TRBJ2-3	TRBV6-2/TRBV6-3	-	-	CASSPRTERDTQYF	TGTGCCAGCAGCCCAAGGACGGAACGAGATACGCAGTATTTT
TRBJ2-3	TRBV5-1	-	-	CASQPRATSRYTDTQYF	TGCGCCAGTCAACCCCGCGCAACGTCGCGGTACACAGATACGCAGTATTTT
TRBJ1-2	TRBV5-5	-	TRBD1	CASCLFLTGEGYTF	TGTGCCAGCTGCCTTTTTTTGACAGGGGAAGGCTACACCTTC
TRBJ2-1	TRBV5-4	once	-	CASSQFGAGRNEQFF	TGTGCCAGCAGCCAGTTTGGGGCCGGGAGAAATGAGCAGTTCTTC
TRBJ2-7	TRBV20-1	-	-	CSARAGAGTYEQYF	TGCAGTGCTAGAGCGGGAGCGGGCACGTACGAGCAGTACTTC
TRBJ2-1	TRBV27	few	-	CATSGPTYNEQFF	TGTGCCACCTCGGGGCCCACCTACAATGAGCAGTTCTTC
TRBJ2-3	TRBV4-2	-	-	CASSQDPQSTDTQYF	TGTGCCAGCAGCCAAGATCCCCAGTCCACAGATACGCAGTATTTT
TRBJ1-1	TRBV11-1	few	-	CASSLAISGGAFF	TGTGCCAGCAGCTTAGCGATCTCGGGTGGAGCTTTCTTT
TRBJ2-2	TRBV20-1	few	-	CSARGIPGSYNTGELFF	TGCAGTGCTAGGGGGATCCCCGGGTCATATAACACCGGGGAGCTGTTTTTT
TRBJ2-1	TRBV3-1	-	-	CASSQVSRSSYNEQFF	TGTGCCAGCAGCCAAGTGAGCCGAAGCTCCTACAATGAGCAGTTCTTC
TRBJ2-7	TRBV12-3/TRBV12-4	-	-	CASSLLFNSDREGEQYF	TGTGCCAGCAGTCTCCTCTTCAATTCAGACAGGGAGGGCGAGCAGTACTTC
TRBJ1-2	TRBV27	-	-	CASSPLRQGLGYTF	TGTGCCAGCAGTCCCCTCCGGCAGGGTCTTGGCTACACCTTC
TRBJ2-5	TRBV3-1	-	-	CASSYVDSNPQETQYF	TGTGCCAGCAGCTACGTGGACAGCAACCCCCAAGAGACCCAGTACTTC
TRBJ1-1	TRBV29-1	-	-	CSVARGNTEAFF	TGCAGCGTTGCCCGCGGGAACACTGAAGCTTTCTTT
TRBJ2-1	TRBV12-3/TRBV12-4	-	-	CASSLARLHNEQFF	TGTGCCAGCAGTTTAGCGCGACTTCACAATGAGCAGTTCTTC
TRBJ1-5	TRBV18	-	-	CASSPVGWAGGSNQPQHF	TGTGCCAGCTCACCGGTGGGGTGGGCCGGGGGTAGCAATCAGCCCCAGCATTTT
TRBJ2-5	TRBV11-2	-	-	CASSLDPGPPMDQETQYF	TGTGCCAGCAGCTTAGATCCAGGGCCCCCAATGGATCAAGAGACCCAGTACTTC
TRBJ2-2	TRBV12-3/TRBV12-4	many	-	CASSLAVAGSTGELFF	TGTGCCAGCAGTTTAGCCGTGGCAGGGAGCACCGGGGAGCTGTTTTTT
TRBJ1-2	TRBV7-9	-	-	CASSFAPPVGGYTF	TGTGCCAGCAGCTTTGCACCGCCCGTGGGGGGCTACACCTTC